Below are 4 T cell receptor beta chains sequenced from a single sample in a study of blood T cell repertoires in COVID-19 (dated by TCRdb to about 2020). The library was made by the immunoSEQ multiplex PCR assay. TCRdb's version of the immuneACCESS table is confined to in-frame rearrangements and falls short of the full clone set. An unresolved V gene accounts for under half of the shortfall where checked; the remainder is of unknown origin. The sample data list about 55,000 clones, and more than 75% of these were observed just once. About a sixth of the sample rests with the top ten. Source material: peripheral blood. Source of these receptors: a human donor with active COVID-19. The donor label of this sample is uncertain.

The genes are TRBV7-2 and TRBJ2-1; 8 bases align to TRBD1. V trimming: 4 bases; J trimming: 4 bases; junction bases outside the gene matches: 6. This CDR3 comprises 15 residues. Germline V gene data show CDR1 as SGHTA and CDR2 as FQGNSA. The CDR3 loop is CASSSDRAGYNEQFF. CDR3 in DNA: TGTGCCAGCAGCTCGGACAGGGCGGGATACAATGAGCAGTTCTTC.

The chain carries TRBV12-3 or TRBV12-4 and TRBJ2-4, with TRBD2 as a possible D gene (6 bases). V lost 6 bases and J 11 bases, leaving 11 bases between the germline ends. The length of the CDR3 is 11 residues. The CDR3 protein is CASSGGRVQYF. In DNA, the CDR3 is TGTGCCAGCAGCGGGGGTCGGGTTCAGTACTTC.

The V gene is TRBV4-3, the J gene TRBJ2-3, with a weak D call TRBD1 (5 bases). Per germline, CDR1 LGHNA and CDR2 YSLEER. With 0 bases removed from V and 2 bases from J, the gap between germline ends came to 15 bases. This CDR3 spans 17 amino acids. CDR3 sequence (DNA): TGCGCCAGCAGCCAAGAAGCAGGGTATTGGGCCACAGATACGCAGTATTTT. This sequence encodes CASSQEAGYWATDTQYF.

The chain joins TRBV4-2 to TRBJ2-7; D possibly corresponds to TRBD2 (6 bases). Trimming stripped 5 bases from V and 2 bases from J, with 10 bases between. CDR1 and CDR2 (germline): LGHNA, YNFKEQ. This CDR3 contains 13 residues. CDR3 sequence reads: CASSAGSTYEQYF. Written as DNA, the CDR3 is TGTGCCAGCAGCGCGGGGTCGACCTACGAGCAGTACTTC.